Listed below are T cell receptor beta chains from one sample, sequenced in a study of T cells in Graves' hyperthyroidism and ophthalmopathy. TCRdb reprocessed the multiplex PCR reads with MiXCR, giving one entry per CDR3 protein. Among roughly 500,000 distinct CDR3 sequences listed, about 24% were seen once. Sequencing was performed on blood. These receptors originate from a woman in her 30s with Graves' ophthalmopathy. The CDR3 runs from the conserved cysteine through the conserved F or W. D genes are given only for firm matches. Not all rows give a size; the values are once, few, many and, for expanded clones, a class.

d_call	v_call	j_call	clone_size	cdr3_nt	cdr3_aa
TRBD1	TRBV6-1	TRBJ1-1	-	TGTGCCAGCAGTGGACCGGGACAGGGTGTTGAAGCTTTCTTT	CASSGPGQGVEAFF
TRBD2	TRBV29-1	TRBJ2-3	many	TGCAGCGGCGAAGGACTAGCGGGGGATCTCACAGATACGCAGTATTTT	CSGEGLAGDLTDTQYF
-	TRBV4-1	TRBJ2-2	few	TGCGCCAGCAGCCAATCCCCCGGGGGGCCGAACACCGGGGAGCTGTTTTTT	CASSQSPGGPNTGELFF
-	TRBV6-2/TRBV6-3	TRBJ1-2	many	TGTGCCAGCAGTTATTCCAACAGCGCGTATGGCTACACCTTC	CASSYSNSAYGYTF
-	TRBV10-3	TRBJ1-2	many	TGTGCCATCAGTAACAGGGAAGGCTATGGCTACACCTTC	CAISNREGYGYTF
TRBD1	TRBV12-3/TRBV12-4	TRBJ2-5	many	TGTGCCAGCAGTTTGGGGACAGGTGGACGAGAGACCCAGTGCTTC	CASSLGTGGRETQCF
-	TRBV28	TRBJ2-7	-	TGTGCCAGCAGTTTGGAACAGCCCTTAACCTACGAGCAGTACTTC	CASSLEQPLTYEQYF
-	TRBV20-1	TRBJ1-5	many	TGCAGTGCTAGCCGCGCTGCGGTGGGGGGGAATCAGCCCCAGCATTTT	CSASRAAVGGNQPQHF
-	TRBV11-2	TRBJ2-7	few	TGTGCCAGCAGCTGGAGGACGCACTACGAGCAGTACTTC	CASSWRTHYEQYF
TRBD2	TRBV5-1	TRBJ2-5	many	TGCGCCAGCAGCTCCCGACCGGGGGGAGAGACCCAGTACTTC	CASSSRPGGETQYF
TRBD1	TRBV19	TRBJ1-1	few	TGTGCCAGTAGTATGAGGAGAACAGGGGGTATTGACGCTGAAGCTTTCTTT	CASSMRRTGGIDAEAFF
TRBD1	TRBV10-3	TRBJ1-2	many	TGTGCCGCCGTCTCGGACAGGGGCGCCTTTTATGGCTACACCTTC	CAAVSDRGAFYGYTF
TRBD2	TRBV20-1	TRBJ2-7	many	TGCAGTGCTAGAGATCGGCTAGCGGGGGGGCCTTACGAGCAGTACTTC	CSARDRLAGGPYEQYF
TRBD1	TRBV29-1	TRBJ2-2	many	TGCAGCGCGGACAGGGGGGGAACCGGGGAGCTGTTTTTT	CSADRGGTGELFF
TRBD2	TRBV6-2/TRBV6-3	TRBJ2-7	-	TGTGCCAGCAGTTACTCAAGCGCTGGGGGGCTAGCGGGATTATACGAGCAGTACTTC	CASSYSSAGGLAGLYEQYF
TRBD2	TRBV6-5	TRBJ2-7	-	TGTGCCAGCAGTTCTAAACGGGAGGGGCACGAGCAGTACTTC	CASSSKREGHEQYF
-	TRBV11-2	TRBJ2-3	many	TGTGCCAGCAGCTTAGATCTGGGGACAGATACGCAGTATTTT	CASSLDLGTDTQYF
-	TRBV28	TRBJ2-7	many	TGTGCCAGCCCGGCGGGTACTCCTCCCTACGAGCAGTACTTC	CASPAGTPPYEQYF
-	TRBV7-2	TRBJ2-6	many	TGTGCCAGCAGCTTTCCGACCCTGGGACGCCATTCTGGGGCCAACGTCCTGACTTTC	CASSFPTLGRHSGANVLTF
-	TRBV6-1	TRBJ2-7	-	TGTGCCAGCAACACTGGAACTACCTACGAGCAGTACTTC	CASNTGTTYEQYF
-	TRBV3-1	TRBJ2-7	-	TGTGCCAGCAGCCAAGAAGCCGGGAGCAGAACTGGACATAGGTACGAGCAGTACTTC	CASSQEAGSRTGHRYEQYF
-	TRBV20-1	TRBJ2-7	few	TGCGGCGGAGGGAGCAGGGGCCGCTACGAGCAGTACTTC	CGGGSRGRYEQYF
TRBD1	TRBV12-3/TRBV12-4	TRBJ1-5	few	TGTGCCAGCAGTCACAGGGGGCAACAGCCCCAGCATTTT	CASSHRGQQPQHF